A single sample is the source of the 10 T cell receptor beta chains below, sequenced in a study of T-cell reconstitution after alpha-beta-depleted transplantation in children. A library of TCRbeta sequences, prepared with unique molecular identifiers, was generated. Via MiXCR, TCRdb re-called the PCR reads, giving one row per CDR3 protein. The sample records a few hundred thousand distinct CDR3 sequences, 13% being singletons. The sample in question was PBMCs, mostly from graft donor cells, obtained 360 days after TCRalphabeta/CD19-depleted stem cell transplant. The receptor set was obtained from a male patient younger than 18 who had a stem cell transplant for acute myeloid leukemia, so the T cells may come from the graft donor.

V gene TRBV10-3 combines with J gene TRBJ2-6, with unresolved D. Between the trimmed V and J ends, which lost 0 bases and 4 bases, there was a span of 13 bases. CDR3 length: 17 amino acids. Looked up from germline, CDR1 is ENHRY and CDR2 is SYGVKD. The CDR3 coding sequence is TGTGCCATCAGTGAGTCTTTGCCCCGCCCGGGGGCCAACGTCCTGACTTTC. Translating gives CAISESLPRPGANVLTF.

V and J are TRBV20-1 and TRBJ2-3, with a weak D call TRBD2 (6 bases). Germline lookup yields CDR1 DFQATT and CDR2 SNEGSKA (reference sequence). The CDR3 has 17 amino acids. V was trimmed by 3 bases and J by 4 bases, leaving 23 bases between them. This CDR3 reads CSASWEGRGGRADTQYF. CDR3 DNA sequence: TGCAGTGCTAGTTGGGAAGGGCGGGGAGGTAGGGCAGATACGCAGTATTTT.

CDR3 residues: CASERLVPGKLAEHSYEQYF. As DNA, the CDR3 is TGTGCCAGCGAACGACTCGTACCTGGGAAACTAGCGGAACACTCCTACGAGCAGTACTTC. The chain links TRBV6-4 to TRBJ2-7; 8 bases align to TRBD2. There are 20 residues in the CDR3. Per the germline V gene, CDR1 is MRHNA and CDR2 is SNTAGT. The V and J ends lost 8 bases and 0 bases, in that order; junction bases with no gene match: 24.

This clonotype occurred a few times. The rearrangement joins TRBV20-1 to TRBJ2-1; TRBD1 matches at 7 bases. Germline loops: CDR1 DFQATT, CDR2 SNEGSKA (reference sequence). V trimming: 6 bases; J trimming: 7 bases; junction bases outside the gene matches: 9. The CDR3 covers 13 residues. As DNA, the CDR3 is TGCAGTGCCACCCGACAGGGTTGGAATGAGCAGTTCTTC. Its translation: CSATRQGWNEQFF.

In DNA, the CDR3 is TGCAGCGTCGCAAGCGACAGGGGAGGGGAGACCCAGTACTTC. Its translation is CSVASDRGGETQYF. The genes are TRBV29-1 and TRBJ2-5, with D possibly TRBD1 on 8 matching bases. V was pared by 6 bases and J by 5 bases, with 19 bases between. CDR3 length: 14 residues. Germline CDR1 SQVTM, CDR2 ANQGSEA.

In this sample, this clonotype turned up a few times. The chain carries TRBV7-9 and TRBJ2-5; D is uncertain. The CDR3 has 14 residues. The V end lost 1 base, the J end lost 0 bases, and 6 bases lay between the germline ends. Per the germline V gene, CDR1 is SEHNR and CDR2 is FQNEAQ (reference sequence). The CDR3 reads CASSLVAHQETQYF. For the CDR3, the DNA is TGTGCCAGCAGCTTAGTGGCCCACCAAGAGACCCAGTACTTC.

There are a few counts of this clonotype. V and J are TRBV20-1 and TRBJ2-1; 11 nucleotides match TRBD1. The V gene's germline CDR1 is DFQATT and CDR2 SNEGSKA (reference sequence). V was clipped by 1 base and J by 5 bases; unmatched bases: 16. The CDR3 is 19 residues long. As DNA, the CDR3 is TGCAGTGCTAGAGCGGTCGGGACAGGGGGGTTAGTAGCCCACAATGAGCAGTTCTTC. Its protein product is CSARAVGTGGLVAHNEQFF.

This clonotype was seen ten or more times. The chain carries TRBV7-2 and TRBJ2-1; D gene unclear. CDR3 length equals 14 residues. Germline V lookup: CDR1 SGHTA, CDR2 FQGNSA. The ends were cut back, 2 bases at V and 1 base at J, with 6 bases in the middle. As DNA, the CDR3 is TGTGCCAGCAGCTTACTGCCTTCCTACAATGAGCAGTTCTTC. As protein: CASSLLPSYNEQFF.

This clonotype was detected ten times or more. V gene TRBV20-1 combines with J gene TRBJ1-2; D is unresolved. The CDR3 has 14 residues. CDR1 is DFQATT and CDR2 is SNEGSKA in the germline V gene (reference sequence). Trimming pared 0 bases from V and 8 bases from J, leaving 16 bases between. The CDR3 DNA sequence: TGCAGTGCTAGAGATCATTTGAGGGTCGAGGGCTACACCTTC. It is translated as CSARDHLRVEGYTF.

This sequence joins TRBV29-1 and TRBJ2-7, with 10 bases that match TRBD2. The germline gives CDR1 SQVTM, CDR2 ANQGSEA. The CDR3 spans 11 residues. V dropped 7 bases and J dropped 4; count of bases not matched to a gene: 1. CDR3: CSGGLAYEQYF. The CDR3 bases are TGCAGCGGGGGACTAGCGTACGAGCAGTACTTC.